This TCR beta chain was documented in a study of response to subunit inactivated influenza vaccine. Study-wide results and limits: Few new T cells, the authors suggested, are recruited by each seasonal influenza vaccination.

Using its own MiXCR run on the RT-PCR reads, TCRdb lists one record per CDR3 protein. The table records under 950,000 distinct CDR3 sequences, around 21% of them present only once. Germline V gene sequence: CDR1 ENHRY, CDR2 SYGVKD. Unmatched junction bases numbered 6, after V lost 5 bases and J lost 6 bases. The CDR3 runs to 14 residues. At least ten counts were recorded for this clonotype. As yet, its antigen is unknown. This specimen was PBMCs from blood, taken more than 4 days after vaccination. This receptor was taken from a man aged 45-60 years who received an inactivated influenza vaccine. This rearrangement joins TRBV10-3 to TRBJ2-3, with 9 positions matching TRBD2. CDR3 protein: CAISSSGGADTQYF. The CDR3 nucleotides read TGTGCCATCAGTAGTAGCGGGGGAGCGGATACGCAGTATTTT.